Following are 24 T cell receptor beta chains from one sample sequenced in a study of response to subunit inactivated influenza vaccine. TCRdb reprocessed the RT-PCR reads via MiXCR and lists one record per CDR3 protein. There are around 570,000 distinct CDR3 sequences in the sample; 6% to 9% occur only once, and under 15% lies in the top ten. The material sequenced was PBMCs from blood, taken around 2 years after vaccination. Source of these receptors: a man aged 45-69 years who received an inactivated influenza vaccine.

This sequence joins TRBV5-5 and TRBJ1-2, with 9 positions matching TRBD1. This CDR3 spans 14 amino acids. Per the germline V gene, CDR1 is SGHKS and CDR2 is YYEKEE (reference sequence). The trim removed 3 bases at V and 6 bases at J, leaving 6 bases unmatched. CDR3 nucleotides: TGTGCCAGCAGCTGGGACAGGGCGCTGCATGGCTACACCTTC. It codes for CASSWDRALHGYTF.

The chain recombines TRBV3-1 with TRBJ1-3; D is possibly TRBD1 (5 bases). The V and J ends lost 4 bases and 1 base respectively, with 11 bases between them. Germline lookup yields CDR1 LGHDT and CDR2 YNNKEL (reference sequence). This CDR3 has 15 amino acids. Here the CDR3 reads CASSRGPLSGNTIYF. CDR3 nucleotides: TGTGCCAGCAGCCGGGGACCTCTTTCTGGAAACACCATATATTTT. Variable domain in full (rest from reference TRBV3-1 and TRBJ1-3): DTAVSQTPKYLVTQMGNDKSIKCEQNLGHDTMYWYKQDSKKFLKIMFSYNNKELIINETVPNRFSPKSPDKAHLNLHINSLELGDSAVYFCASSRGPLSGNTIYFGEGSWLTVV.

The table lists this clonotype with a few counts. V is TRBV28 and J is TRBJ2-5; TRBD1 might be the D (6 bases). From germline, CDR1 is MDHEN and CDR2 SYDVKM. The germline V and J ends were trimmed by 3 bases and 0 bases, with 14 bases remaining between them. The CDR3 is 16 residues long. CDR3 sequence: CASSLGAGRDQETQYF. The CDR3 nucleotides read TGTGCCAGCAGTTTGGGGGCCGGGCGGGACCAAGAGACCCAGTACTTC.

The V and J genes are TRBV6-1 and TRBJ2-7; a possible D gene is TRBD2 (5 bases). In germline, CDR1 is MNHNS, CDR2 SASEGT. V lost 6 bases and J 1 base, leaving 16 bases between the germline ends. CDR3 length: 15 residues. CDR3 residues: CASSHGLPGSYEQYF. CDR3 nucleotides: TGTGCCAGCAGCCACGGACTTCCCGGGTCCTACGAGCAGTACTTC.

V usage is TRBV21-1 and J usage is TRBJ1-2; the table names TRBD1, a call not compared with the DNA. TRBV21-1 is assigned pseudogene status. This CDR3 contains 17 residues. The CDR3 reads CASSKDPRDRELVGYTF. The CDR3 DNA reads TGTGCCAGCAGCAAAGACCCTCGGGACAGGGAATTGGTTGGCTACACCTTC.

The chain is built from TRBV7-7 and TRBJ2-1; D is ambiguous. V dropped 1 base and J dropped 6 bases, with 7 bases sitting between them. This CDR3 spans 13 amino acids. CDR1 and CDR2 from the germline V gene are SSHAT and FNYEAQ (reference sequence). CDR3 in DNA: TGTGCCAGCAGCTTAGACGCTAGCAATGAGCAGTTCTTC. Translating gives CASSLDASNEQFF.

This clonotype was detected only a few times. This may be a read error: a much more frequent sequence differs by one nucleotide. J is TRBJ2-1 and V is TRBV5-1; D gene uncertain. CDR3 length equals 12 residues. V was trimmed by 4 bases and J by 4 bases, leaving 6 bases between them. Germline loops: CDR1 SGHRS, CDR2 YFSETQ. CDR3 amino acids: CASSHGYNEQFF. CDR3 coding DNA: TGCGCCAGCAGCCACGGATACAATGAGCAGTTCTTC.

This clonotype was counted between two and nine times. The J gene is TRBJ2-3, the V gene TRBV4-3; 13 nucleotides match TRBD2. Trimming at V came to 3 bases and at J to 5 bases, leaving 5 bases not matched to a gene. The length of the CDR3 is 16 residues. Per the germline V gene, CDR1 is LGHNA and CDR2 is YSLEER. This CDR3 reads CASSHSGTSGEDTQYF. CDR3 bases: TGCGCCAGCAGCCACTCCGGGACTAGCGGGGAAGATACGCAGTATTTT.

This clonotype showed up just a few times. This sequence joins TRBV7-9 and TRBJ1-2; D gene ambiguous. Germline CDR1 reads SEHNR; CDR2 reads FQNEAQ (reference sequence). The V end was cut by 4 bases, the J end by 4 bases, with 16 bases between. The CDR3 is 15 amino acids. Here the CDR3 reads CASSSTRTAVYGYTF. The DNA for the CDR3 is TGTGCCAGCAGCTCCACCCGGACTGCCGTCTATGGCTACACCTTC.

The sample holds a few counts of this clonotype. The rearrangement uses TRBV6-5 and TRBJ2-5; D gene uncertain. Germline V gene sequence: CDR1 MNHEY, CDR2 SVGAGI. Trimming removed 0 bases from V and 7 bases from J, with 12 bases in between. The CDR3 length is 14 residues. As DNA, the CDR3 is TGTGCCAGCAGTTACTCGATTTCCCCGGGGACCCAGTACTTC. Encoded protein: CASSYSISPGTQYF.

This clonotype was seen at least ten times. This chain joins TRBV5-5 and TRBJ2-1, with TRBD1 matching 9 bases. The length of the CDR3 is 15 residues. The V segment lost 0 bases and the J segment 4 bases; nucleotides outside the gene matches: 2. Germline loops: CDR1 SGHKS, CDR2 YYEKEE (reference sequence). The CDR3 region is CASSLGDRVYNEQFF. CDR3 in DNA: TGTGCCAGCAGCTTGGGGGACAGGGTTTACAATGAGCAGTTCTTC.

This clonotype was seen many times. The V call is TRBV20-1, the J call TRBJ2-1, with 8 bases matching TRBD2. The CDR3 contains 13 residues. Germline V CDR1 and CDR2: DFQATT, SNEGSKA (reference sequence). The V and J ends lost 6 bases and 10 bases, in that order; junction bases with no gene match: 11. CDR3 in amino acids: CSASPGLAQEQFF. CDR3 coding DNA: TGCAGTGCCAGCCCCGGACTAGCCCAGGAGCAGTTCTTC.

This clonotype appeared many times. The genes are TRBV12-3 or TRBV12-4 and TRBJ2-3; tentatively, D is TRBD2 (6 bases). V dropped 2 bases and J dropped 5 bases, with 17 bases sitting between them. There are 16 residues in the CDR3. The DNA of the CDR3 is TGTGCCAGCAGTTTATCCCCTTCGGGAGCCGGAGATACGCAGTATTTT. It yields the protein CASSLSPSGAGDTQYF.

This clonotype has just a few counts. The CDR3 here is CASIAEGQAFF. In nucleotides, the CDR3 is TGTGCCAGCATCGCTGAGGGCCAAGCTTTCTTT. The chain employs TRBV6-1 and TRBJ1-1; no clear D. The V gene lost 7 bases and the J gene lost 9 bases, with 12 bases spanning the gap. This CDR3 comprises 11 residues. CDR1 and CDR2 (germline): MNHNS, SASEGT.

This clonotype was found many times. V is TRBV3-1 and J is TRBJ2-5; D is possibly TRBD1 (5 bases). The CDR3 is 18 residues long. Germline lookup yields CDR1 LGHDT and CDR2 YNNKEL (reference sequence). Trimming left V 3 bases short and J 1 base short, with 21 bases between. The CDR3, as DNA: TGTGCCAGCAGCCACAAAAGGGGCCAGATAAAATTCCAAGAGACCCAGTACTTC. As protein: CASSHKRGQIKFQETQYF.

The V and J genes are TRBV11-1 and TRBJ2-1; 7 bases map to TRBD1. Germline V CDR1 and CDR2: SGHAT, FQDESV (reference sequence). The trim removed 2 bases at V and 6 bases at J, leaving 16 bases unmatched. The CDR3 is 18 residues long. The DNA of the CDR3 is TGTGCCAGCAGCTTACCGTTTCTGTCCAGGGGGAATCGCAATGAGCAGTTCTTC. It codes for CASSLPFLSRGNRNEQFF. The complete variable domain, with remaining parts taken from reference TRBV11-1 and TRBJ2-1, reads EAEVAQSPRYKITEKSQAVAFWCDPISGHATLYWYRQILGQGPELLVQFQDESVVDDSQLPKDRFSAERLKGVDSTLKIQPAELGDSAMYLCASSLPFLSRGNRNEQFFGPGTRLTVL.

This clonotype appeared many times. The V gene is TRBV29-1, the J gene TRBJ1-1; no definite D call. The ends were cut back, 7 bases at V and 0 bases at J, with 12 bases in the middle. Germline CDR1 SQVTM, CDR2 ANQGSEA. CDR3 length: 13 amino acids. CDR3 DNA: TGCAGCGGGGGATTCGGGCTGAACACTGAAGCTTTCTTT. This sequence encodes CSGGFGLNTEAFF.

This clonotype was observed a handful of times. The V call is TRBV24-1, the J call TRBJ1-2, with D uncertain. V lost 6 bases and J 4 bases, leaving 8 bases between the germline ends. CDR3 length: 12 amino acids. Per the germline V gene, CDR1 is KGHDR and CDR2 is SFDVKD. CDR3 nucleotide sequence: TGTGCCACCAGTTCCGACGGCTATGGCTACACCTTC. Encoded protein: CATSSDGYGYTF.

This clonotype was seen more than once but under ten times. The chain is built from TRBV20-1 and TRBJ2-3, with no clear D. The CDR3 is made up of 14 amino acids. Germline loops: CDR1 DFQATT, CDR2 SNEGSKA (reference sequence). V was cut by 1 base and J by 2 bases, with 10 bases left in between. The chain's CDR3 is CSARGLVNTDTQYF. CDR3 DNA: TGCAGTGCTAGAGGGCTAGTAAACACAGATACGCAGTATTTT.

This clonotype was recorded a few times. This rearrangement joins TRBV5-5 to TRBJ1-1; D uncertain. Looked up from germline, CDR1 is SGHKS and CDR2 is YYEKEE (reference sequence). With 2 bases removed from V and 0 bases from J, the gap between germline ends came to 11 bases. The CDR3 is 15 residues long. The CDR3: CASSFGMGLNTEAFF. CDR3 nucleotide sequence: TGTGCCAGCAGCTTTGGGATGGGGTTGAACACTGAAGCTTTCTTT.

The sample holds many counts of this clonotype. The V call is TRBV29-1, the J call TRBJ2-7; TRBD2 agrees at 7 bases. With 3 bases clipped from V and 4 bases from J, the junction kept 3 bases outside the gene matches. Looked up from germline, CDR1 is SQVTM and CDR2 is ANQGSEA. The CDR3 contains 12 residues. The CDR3 nucleotides read TGCAGCGTTGACGGGGGGAGGTACGAGCAGTACTTC. Its protein is CSVDGGRYEQYF.

This clonotype was seen more than once but under ten times. The CDR3 DNA reads TGTGCCATCAGTGGGGCCCGAGGGAGGGAGACCCAGTACTTC. This codes for CAISGARGRETQYF. J is TRBJ2-5 and V is TRBV10-3, with D perhaps matching TRBD2 (6 bases). The CDR3 sequence is 14 residues long. The V end was cut by 4 bases, the J end by 5 bases, with 14 bases between. The germline V gene encodes CDR1 ENHRY and CDR2 SYGVKD.

This clonotype was counted many times. The V gene is TRBV2, the J gene TRBJ2-4; D gene ambiguous. Trimming shortened V by 3 bases and J by 0 bases, and 9 bases separated the two germline ends. Germline V gene sequence: CDR1 SNHLY, CDR2 FYNNEI. CDR3 length: 15 residues. DNA of the CDR3: TGTGCCAGCAGTGAGGTGGGGATAGCCAAAAACATTCAGTACTTC. Protein sequence: CASSEVGIAKNIQYF.

This clonotype was seen more than once but under ten times. The chain has TRBV9 and TRBJ1-2; maybe TRBD1 (6 bases). CDR1 SGDLS and CDR2 YYNGEE come from the germline V gene. The germline V and J ends were trimmed by 5 bases and 4 bases, with 9 bases remaining between them. The CDR3 runs to 12 residues. Here the CDR3 reads CASRKGGYGYTF. As DNA, the CDR3 is TGTGCCAGCAGAAAGGGGGGCTATGGCTACACCTTC. Full variable domain (rest looked up from reference TRBV9 and TRBJ1-2): DSGVTQTPKHLITATGQRVTLRCSPRSGDLSVYWYQQSLDQGLQFLIQYYNGEERAKGNILERFSAQQFPDLHSELNLSSLELGDSALYFCASRKGGYGYTFGSGTRLTVV.